What follows are 17 T cell receptor beta chains derived from one specimen sequenced in a study of blood T cell repertoires in COVID-19. The repertoire was sequenced with immunoSEQ multiplex PCR; TCRdb's copy has only in-frame clones and lacks some. The data hold about 480,000 clones, with around 90% observed a single time. The specimen sequenced was PBMCs or T cells enriched from blood (not recorded which). These receptors were obtained from a woman in her late teens or twenties with acute COVID-19.

The chain has TRBV6-2 or TRBV6-3 and TRBJ2-1; D uncertain. V gave up 6 bases and J gave up 4 bases, with 4 bases separating them. Germline lookup yields CDR1 MNHEY and CDR2 SVGEGT. CDR3 length equals 11 residues. The CDR3 region is CASSLYNEQFF. The CDR3 DNA reads TGTGCCAGCAGCTTATACAATGAGCAGTTCTTC.

This sequence joins TRBV2 and TRBJ2-5; D is uncertain. The germline gives CDR1 SNHLY, CDR2 FYNNEI. V lost 3 bases and J 0 bases, leaving 11 bases between the germline ends. The CDR3 totals 15 residues. CDR3 region: CASSDRHWYQETQYF. The DNA for the CDR3 is TGTGCCAGCAGTGACAGGCACTGGTACCAAGAGACCCAGTACTTC.

CDR3 in amino acids: CASSVLSPPQETQYF. As DNA, the CDR3 is TGTGCCAGCAGTGTTCTAAGTCCGCCGCAAGAGACCCAGTACTTC. J is TRBJ2-5 and V is TRBV2; unclear D gene. The CDR3 consists of 15 residues. Trimming took 4 bases from V and 2 from J, leaving 14 bases between them. From germline, CDR1 is SNHLY and CDR2 FYNNEI.

CDR3 sequence (DNA): TGTGCCATCAGTGGAACCGGGACTAGCGGCAATGAGCAGTTCTTC. Translation: CAISGTGTSGNEQFF. V and J are TRBV10-3 and TRBJ2-1, with 11 nucleotides matching TRBD2. V was clipped by 4 bases and J by 6 bases; unmatched bases: 5. The length of the CDR3 is 15 residues. Germline V gene sequence: CDR1 ENHRY, CDR2 SYGVKD.

The chain has TRBV11-2 and TRBJ1-1; D remains ambiguous. Germline CDR1 and CDR2: SGHAT and FQNNGV. V lost 1 base, J lost 5 bases, and 11 bases lay in between. This CDR3 contains 14 residues. The CDR3 DNA sequence: TGTGCCAGCAGCTTAGGTGGGAGTATAACTGAAGCTTTCTTT. Protein sequence: CASSLGGSITEAFF. Full variable domain (missing parts from reference TRBV11-2 and TRBJ1-1): EAGVAQSPRYKIIEKRQSVAFWCNPISGHATLYWYQQILGQGPKLLIQFQNNGVVDDSQLPKDRFSAERLKGVDSTLKIQPAKLEDSAVYLCASSLGGSITEAFFGQGTRLTVV.

This chain joins TRBV28 and TRBJ2-4; 10 bases agree with TRBD1. J gave up 1 base and V 6 bases, and 21 bases lay outside the gene matches. The CDR3 consists of 21 residues. CDR1 is MDHEN, CDR2 SYDVKM, per germline. CDR3 coding DNA: TGTGCCAGCAGCACGAGTCCCGGGACAGGGGTTATCGGGATTGCCAAAAACATTCAGTACTTC. Translation: CASSTSPGTGVIGIAKNIQYF.

This chain links TRBV27 with TRBJ1-2; D possibly corresponds to TRBD1 (5 bases). CDR3 size: 15 residues. Germline V gives CDR1 MNHEY, CDR2 SMNVEV (reference sequence). The germline V and J ends were trimmed by 5 bases and 1 base, with 14 bases remaining between them. The CDR3 region is CASSPRWTFNYGYTF. CDR3 bases: TGTGCCAGCAGTCCCAGGTGGACATTTAACTATGGCTACACCTTC.

There are a few counts of this clone. The chain employs TRBV6-5 and TRBJ1-4; 8 nucleotides match TRBD1. This CDR3 has 15 amino acids. The germline V gene encodes CDR1 MNHEY and CDR2 SVGAGI. J was trimmed by 8 bases and V by 1 base; bases with no gene match: 6. CDR3 nucleotides: TGTGCCAGCAGTTACTATGGACAGGGAGCAGAAAAACTGTTTTTT. Translating it yields CASSYYGQGAEKLFF.

The chain employs TRBV3-1 (or the pseudogene TRBV3-2) and TRBJ1-4; 8 bases map to TRBD1. The CDR3 extends over 13 amino acids. With 3 bases clipped from V and 8 bases from J, the junction kept 2 bases outside the gene matches. Looked up from germline, CDR1 is LGHDT and CDR2 is YNNKEL (reference sequence). The CDR3 DNA follows: TGTGCCAGCAGCCATAACAGGGGGGAAAAACTGTTTTTT. It yields the protein CASSHNRGEKLFF.

The chain carries TRBV24-1 and TRBJ1-1, with D maybe TRBD1 (5 bases). The CDR3 runs 15 residues. CDR1 KGHDR and CDR2 SFDVKD come from the germline V gene. The V end was cut by 4 bases, the J end by 5 bases, with 16 bases between. DNA of the CDR3: TGTGCCACCAGTGACCCTCGGGGGGTCAGGACTGAAGCTTTCTTT. It yields the protein CATSDPRGVRTEAFF.

This chain uses TRBV2 with TRBJ1-5; D unclear. Trimming left V 7 bases short and J 2 bases short, with 9 bases between. In germline, CDR1 is SNHLY, CDR2 FYNNEI. The CDR3 runs 13 residues. The CDR3 reads CASKRSGNQPQHF. CDR3 in DNA: TGTGCCAGCAAACGGTCGGGCAATCAGCCCCAGCATTTT.

The gene calls are TRBV12-3 or TRBV12-4 and TRBJ2-5; tentatively, D is TRBD1 (6 bases). The CDR3 is 13 residues long. The V end was cut by 5 bases, the J end by 7 bases, with 14 bases between. CDR3 residues: CASSLRQAGTQYF. The CDR3 DNA is TGTGCCAGCAGTCTAAGACAGGCCGGGACCCAGTACTTC.

The chain carries TRBV9 and TRBJ2-3; possible D gene TRBD2, 7 bases. V was clipped by 1 base and J by 8 bases, with 14 bases between them. This CDR3 has 14 amino acids. Germline lookup yields CDR1 SGDLS and CDR2 YYNGEE. The CDR3 region is CASSVPAGAGTQYF. CDR3 DNA sequence: TGTGCCAGCAGCGTACCCGCGGGGGCCGGTACGCAGTATTTT.

The rearrangement links TRBV5-1 to TRBJ2-1; 14 bases match TRBD2. Germline V gene sequence: CDR1 SGHRS, CDR2 YFSETQ. CDR3 length equals 16 residues. With 3 bases clipped from V and 7 bases from J, the junction kept 6 bases outside the gene matches. The DNA for the CDR3 is TGCGCCAGCAGCTCAGGACTAGCGGGAGGAAGGAATGAGCAGTTCTTC. It encodes CASSSGLAGGRNEQFF. Combining the CDR3 with reference TRBV5-1 and TRBJ2-1 gives the whole variable domain KAGVTQTPRYLIKTRGQQVTLSCSPISGHRSVSWYQQTPGQGLQFLFEYFSETQRNKGNFPGRFSGRQFSNSRSEMNVSTLELGDSALYLCASSSGLAGGRNEQFFGPGTRLTVL.

This chain connects TRBV6-5 to TRBJ2-5; D is uncertain. CDR3 length equals 14 residues. Germline values: CDR1 MNHEY, CDR2 SVGAGI. The germline V and J ends were trimmed by 0 bases and 5 bases, with 10 bases remaining between them. The CDR3 coding sequence is TGTGCCAGCAGTTACTCGTTTTCTGTGGAGACCCAGTACTTC. As protein: CASSYSFSVETQYF.

The genes are TRBV29-1 and TRBJ2-1; tentative D call: TRBD1 (5 bases). Trimming removed 1 base from V and 1 base from J, with 11 bases in between. The germline gives CDR1 SQVTM, CDR2 ANQGSEA. CDR3 length equals 15 residues. As DNA, the CDR3 is TGCAGCGTTGAAGGATGGGGCGAATCCTACAATGAGCAGTTCTTC. This gives the protein CSVEGWGESYNEQFF.

The V gene is TRBV2, the J gene TRBJ1-5, with TRBD1 as a possible D gene (6 bases). The germline gives CDR1 SNHLY, CDR2 FYNNEI. This CDR3 is built from 13 residues. Deletions cut 6 bases from V and 11 bases from J, with 17 bases between. The CDR3: CASSEQGLVAQHF. The CDR3 DNA sequence: TGTGCCAGCAGCGAACAGGGTTTGGTGGCCCAGCATTTT. The full variable domain, with the rest looked up from reference TRBV2 and TRBJ1-5, is EPEVTQTPSHQVTQMGQEVILRCVPISNHLYFYWYRQILGQKVEFLVSFYNNEISEKSEIFDDQFSVERPDGSNFTLKIRSTKLEDSAMYFCASSEQGLVAQHFGDGTRLSIL.